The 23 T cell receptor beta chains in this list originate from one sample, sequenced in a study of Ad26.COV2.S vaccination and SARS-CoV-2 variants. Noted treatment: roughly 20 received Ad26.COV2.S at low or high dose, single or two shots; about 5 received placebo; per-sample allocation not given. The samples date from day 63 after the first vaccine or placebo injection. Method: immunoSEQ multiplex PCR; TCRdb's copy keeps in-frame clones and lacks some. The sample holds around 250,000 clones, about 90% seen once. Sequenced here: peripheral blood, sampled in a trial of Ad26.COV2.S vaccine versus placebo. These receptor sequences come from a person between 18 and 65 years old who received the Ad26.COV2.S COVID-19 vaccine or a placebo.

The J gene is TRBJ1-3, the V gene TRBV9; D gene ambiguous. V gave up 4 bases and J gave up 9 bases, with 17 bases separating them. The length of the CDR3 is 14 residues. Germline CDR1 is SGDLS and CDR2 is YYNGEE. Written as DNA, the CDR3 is TGTGCCAGCAGCCCCCGGACGGCCGGGAGCACCATATATTTT. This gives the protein CASSPRTAGSTIYF.

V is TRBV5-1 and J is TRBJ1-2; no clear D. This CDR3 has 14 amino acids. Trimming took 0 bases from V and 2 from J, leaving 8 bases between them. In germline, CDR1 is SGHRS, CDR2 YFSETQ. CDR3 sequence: CASSLGPGNYGYTF. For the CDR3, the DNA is TGCGCCAGCAGCTTGGGTCCGGGAAACTATGGCTACACCTTC.

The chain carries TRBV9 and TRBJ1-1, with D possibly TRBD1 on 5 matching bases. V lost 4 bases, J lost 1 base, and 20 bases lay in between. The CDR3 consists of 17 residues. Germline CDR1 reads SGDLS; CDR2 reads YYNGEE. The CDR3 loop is CASSSQPGGWRNTEAFF. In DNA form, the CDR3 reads TGTGCCAGCAGCTCTCAACCGGGGGGGTGGCGGAACACTGAAGCTTTCTTT. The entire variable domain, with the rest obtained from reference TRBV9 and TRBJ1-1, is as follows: DSGVTQTPKHLITATGQRVTLRCSPRSGDLSVYWYQQSLDQGLQFLIQYYNGEERAKGNILERFSAQQFPDLHSELNLSSLELGDSALYFCASSSQPGGWRNTEAFFGQGTRLTVV.

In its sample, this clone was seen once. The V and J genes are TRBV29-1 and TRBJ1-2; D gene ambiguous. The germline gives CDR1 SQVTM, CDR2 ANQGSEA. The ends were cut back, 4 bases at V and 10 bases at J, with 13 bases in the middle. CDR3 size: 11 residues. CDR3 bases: TGCAGCGTTGGCCCAGATACCTTCTACACCTTC. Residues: CSVGPDTFYTF.

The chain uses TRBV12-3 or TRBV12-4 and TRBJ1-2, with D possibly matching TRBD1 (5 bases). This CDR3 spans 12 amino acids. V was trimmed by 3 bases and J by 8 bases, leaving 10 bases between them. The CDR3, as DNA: TGTGCCAGCAGTTTTCCCCAGGGCGGCTACACCTTC. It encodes CASSFPQGGYTF.

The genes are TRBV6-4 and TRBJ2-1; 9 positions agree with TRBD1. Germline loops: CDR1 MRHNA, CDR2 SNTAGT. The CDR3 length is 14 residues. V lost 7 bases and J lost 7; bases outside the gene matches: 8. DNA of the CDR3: TGTGCCAGCAAGGCCGGGACAGGGTTGAATGAGCAGTTCTTC. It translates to CASKAGTGLNEQFF.

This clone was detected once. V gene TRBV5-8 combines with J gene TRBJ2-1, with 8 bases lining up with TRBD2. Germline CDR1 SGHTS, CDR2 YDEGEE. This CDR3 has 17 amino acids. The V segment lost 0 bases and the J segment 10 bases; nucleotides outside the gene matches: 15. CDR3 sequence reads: CASSLAPGRALMEEQFF. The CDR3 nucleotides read TGTGCCAGCAGCTTGGCCCCCGGGAGGGCCCTGATGGAGGAGCAGTTCTTC. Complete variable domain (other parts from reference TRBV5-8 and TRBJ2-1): EAGVTQSPTHLIKTRGQQATLRCSPISGHTSVYWYQQALGLGLQFLLWYDEGEERNRGNFPPRFSGRQFPNYSSELNVNALELEDSALYLCASSLAPGRALMEEQFFGPGTRLTVL.

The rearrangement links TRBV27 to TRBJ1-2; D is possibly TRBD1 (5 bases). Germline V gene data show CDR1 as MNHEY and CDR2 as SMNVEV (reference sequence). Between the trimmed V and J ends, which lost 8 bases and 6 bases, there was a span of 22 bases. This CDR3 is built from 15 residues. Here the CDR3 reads CASSSIGGARNGYTF. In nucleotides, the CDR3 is TGTGCCAGCTCCTCGATCGGGGGAGCTAGGAATGGCTACACCTTC.

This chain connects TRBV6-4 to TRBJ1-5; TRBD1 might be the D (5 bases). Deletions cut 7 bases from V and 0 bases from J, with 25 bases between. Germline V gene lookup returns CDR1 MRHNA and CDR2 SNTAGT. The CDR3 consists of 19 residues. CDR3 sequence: CASMKNRIRGGVSNQPQHF. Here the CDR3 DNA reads TGTGCCAGCATGAAAAACCGGATTAGGGGTGGGGTTAGCAATCAGCCCCAGCATTTT.

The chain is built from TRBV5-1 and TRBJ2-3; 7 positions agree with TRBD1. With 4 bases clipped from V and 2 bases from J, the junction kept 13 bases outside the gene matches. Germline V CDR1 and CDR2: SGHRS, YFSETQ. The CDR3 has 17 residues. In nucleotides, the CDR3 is TGCGCCAGCAGCGCGAGACAGGGTGTTGGGAACACAGATACGCAGTATTTT. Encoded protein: CASSARQGVGNTDTQYF.

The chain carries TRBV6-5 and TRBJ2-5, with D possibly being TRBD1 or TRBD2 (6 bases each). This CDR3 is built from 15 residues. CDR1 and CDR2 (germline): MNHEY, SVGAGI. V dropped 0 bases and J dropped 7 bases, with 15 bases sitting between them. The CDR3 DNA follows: TGTGCCAGCAGTTACTCGGGGTCGGGGGCCCGGACCCAGTACTTC. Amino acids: CASSYSGSGARTQYF.

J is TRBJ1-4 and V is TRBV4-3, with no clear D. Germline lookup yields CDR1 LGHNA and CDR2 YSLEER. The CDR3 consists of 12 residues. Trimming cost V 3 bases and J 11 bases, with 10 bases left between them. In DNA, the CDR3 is TGCGCCAGCAGCCAGGGAGGAAAGAAACTGTTTTTT. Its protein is CASSQGGKKLFF.

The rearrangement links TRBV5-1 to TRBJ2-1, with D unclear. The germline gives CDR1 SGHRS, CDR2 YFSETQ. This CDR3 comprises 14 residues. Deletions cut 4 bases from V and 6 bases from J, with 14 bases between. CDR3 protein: CASSAVGSVNEQFF. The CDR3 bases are TGCGCCAGCAGCGCCGTAGGGTCGGTCAATGAGCAGTTCTTC.

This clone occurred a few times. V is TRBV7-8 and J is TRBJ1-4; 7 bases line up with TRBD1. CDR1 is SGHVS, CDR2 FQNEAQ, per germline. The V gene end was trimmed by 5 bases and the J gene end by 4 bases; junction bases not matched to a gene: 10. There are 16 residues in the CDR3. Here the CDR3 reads CASSQGGGQRNEKLFF. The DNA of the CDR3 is TGTGCCAGCAGCCAAGGGGGGGGACAGCGTAATGAAAAACTGTTTTTT.

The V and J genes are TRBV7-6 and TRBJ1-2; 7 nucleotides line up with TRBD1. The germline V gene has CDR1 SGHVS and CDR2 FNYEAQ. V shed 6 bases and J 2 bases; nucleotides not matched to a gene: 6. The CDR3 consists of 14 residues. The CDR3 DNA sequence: TGTGCCAGCAGGGAGGGAGGGGGCAACTATGGCTACACCTTC. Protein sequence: CASREGGGNYGYTF. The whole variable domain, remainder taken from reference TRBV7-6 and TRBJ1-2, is GAGVSQSPRYKVTKRGQDVALRCDPISGHVSLYWYRQALGQGPEFLTYFNYEAQQDKSGLPNDRFSAERPEGSISTLTIQRTEQRDSAMYRCASREGGGNYGYTFGSGTRLTVV.

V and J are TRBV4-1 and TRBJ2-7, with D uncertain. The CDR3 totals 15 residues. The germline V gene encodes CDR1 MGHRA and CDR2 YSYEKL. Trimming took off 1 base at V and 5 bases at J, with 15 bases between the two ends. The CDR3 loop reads CASSQVPGIVDEQYF. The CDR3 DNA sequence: TGCGCCAGCAGCCAAGTCCCGGGTATCGTAGACGAGCAGTACTTC.

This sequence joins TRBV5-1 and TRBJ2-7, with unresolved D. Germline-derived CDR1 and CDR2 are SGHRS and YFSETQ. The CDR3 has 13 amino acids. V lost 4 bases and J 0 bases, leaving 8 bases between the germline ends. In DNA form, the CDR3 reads TGCGCCAGCAGCCCCACGAGCTCCTACGAGCAGTACTTC. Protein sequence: CASSPTSSYEQYF.

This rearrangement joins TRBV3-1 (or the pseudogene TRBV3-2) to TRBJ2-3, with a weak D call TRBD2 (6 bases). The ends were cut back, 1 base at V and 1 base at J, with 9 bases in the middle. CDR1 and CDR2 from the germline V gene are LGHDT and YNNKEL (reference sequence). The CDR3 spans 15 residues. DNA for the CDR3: TGTGCCAGCAGCCAAGTGTCTAGCGGCACAGATACGCAGTATTTT. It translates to CASSQVSSGTDTQYF.

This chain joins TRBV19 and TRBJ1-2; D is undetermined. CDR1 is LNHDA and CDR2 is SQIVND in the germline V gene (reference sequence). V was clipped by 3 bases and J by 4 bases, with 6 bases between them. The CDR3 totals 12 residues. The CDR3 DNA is TGTGCCAGTAGTATTGCCAGCTATGGCTACACCTTC. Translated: CASSIASYGYTF. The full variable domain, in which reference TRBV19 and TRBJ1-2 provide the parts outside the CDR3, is DGGITQSPKYLFRKEGQNVTLSCEQNLNHDAMYWYRQDPGQGLRLIYYSQIVNDFQKGDIAEGYSVSREKKESFPLTVTSAQKNPTAFYLCASSIASYGYTFGSGTRLTVV.

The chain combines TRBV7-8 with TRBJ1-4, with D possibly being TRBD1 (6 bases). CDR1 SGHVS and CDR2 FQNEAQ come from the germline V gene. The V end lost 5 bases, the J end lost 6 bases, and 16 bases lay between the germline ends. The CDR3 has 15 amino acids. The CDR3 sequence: CASSLGRGAYEKLFF. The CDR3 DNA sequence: TGTGCCAGCAGCCTTGGGCGGGGGGCGTATGAAAAACTGTTTTTT. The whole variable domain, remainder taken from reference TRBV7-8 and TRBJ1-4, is GAGVSQSPRYKVAKRGQDVALRCDPISGHVSLFWYQQALGQGPEFLTYFQNEAQLDKSGLPSDRFFAERPEGSVSTLKIQRTQQEDSAVYLCASSLGRGAYEKLFFGSGTQLSVL.

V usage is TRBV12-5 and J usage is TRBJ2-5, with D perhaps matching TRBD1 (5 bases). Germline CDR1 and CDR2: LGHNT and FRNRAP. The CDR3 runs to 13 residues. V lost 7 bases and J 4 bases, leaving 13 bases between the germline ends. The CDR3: CASDTQERETQYF. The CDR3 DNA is TGTGCTAGTGACACACAGGAACGAGAGACCCAGTACTTC.

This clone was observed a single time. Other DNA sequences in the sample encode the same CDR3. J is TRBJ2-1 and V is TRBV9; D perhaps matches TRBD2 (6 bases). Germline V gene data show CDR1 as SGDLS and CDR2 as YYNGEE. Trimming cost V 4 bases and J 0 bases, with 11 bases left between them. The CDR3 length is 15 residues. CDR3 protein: CASSPRDFSYNEQFF. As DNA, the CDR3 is TGTGCCAGCAGCCCGCGGGACTTCTCCTACAATGAGCAGTTCTTC. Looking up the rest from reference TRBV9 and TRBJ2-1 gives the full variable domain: DSGVTQTPKHLITATGQRVTLRCSPRSGDLSVYWYQQSLDQGLQFLIQYYNGEERAKGNILERFSAQQFPDLHSELNLSSLELGDSALYFCASSPRDFSYNEQFFGPGTRLTVL.

Written as DNA, the CDR3 is TGTGCCAGCAGTTACAGGGCAGAGGGGTATGGCTACACCTTC. Protein product: CASSYRAEGYGYTF. V and J are TRBV27 and TRBJ1-2, with a weak D call TRBD1 (6 bases). Germline CDR1 reads MNHEY; CDR2 reads SMNVEV (reference sequence). Between the trimmed V and J ends, which lost 4 bases and 5 bases, there was a span of 14 bases. CDR3 length: 14 amino acids.